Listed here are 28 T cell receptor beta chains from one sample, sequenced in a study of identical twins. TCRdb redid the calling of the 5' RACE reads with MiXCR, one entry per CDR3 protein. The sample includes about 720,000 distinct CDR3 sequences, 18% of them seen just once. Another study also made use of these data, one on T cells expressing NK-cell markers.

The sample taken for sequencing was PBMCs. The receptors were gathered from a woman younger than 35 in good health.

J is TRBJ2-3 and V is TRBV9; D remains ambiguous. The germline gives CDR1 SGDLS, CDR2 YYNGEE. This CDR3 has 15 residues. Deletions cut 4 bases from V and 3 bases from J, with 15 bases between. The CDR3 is CASSNTQKFTDTQYF. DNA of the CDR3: TGTGCCAGCAGCAACACTCAAAAATTTACAGATACGCAGTATTTT.

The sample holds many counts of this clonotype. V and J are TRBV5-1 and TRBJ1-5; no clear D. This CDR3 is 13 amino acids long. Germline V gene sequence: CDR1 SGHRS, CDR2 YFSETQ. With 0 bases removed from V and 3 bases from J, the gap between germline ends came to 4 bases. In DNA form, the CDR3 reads TGCGCCAGCAGCTTGGCCCCCAATCAGCCCCAGCATTTT. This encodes CASSLAPNQPQHF. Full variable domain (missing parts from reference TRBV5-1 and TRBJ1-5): KAGVTQTPRYLIKTRGQQVTLSCSPISGHRSVSWYQQTPGQGLQFLFEYFSETQRNKGNFPGRFSGRQFSNSRSEMNVSTLELGDSALYLCASSLAPNQPQHFGDGTRLSIL.

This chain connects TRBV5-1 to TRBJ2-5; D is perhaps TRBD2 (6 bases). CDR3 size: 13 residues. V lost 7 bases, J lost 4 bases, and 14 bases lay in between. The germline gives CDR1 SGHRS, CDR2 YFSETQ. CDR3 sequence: CASRLGTVETQYF. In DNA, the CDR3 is TGCGCCAGCCGACTAGGGACGGTAGAGACCCAGTACTTC.

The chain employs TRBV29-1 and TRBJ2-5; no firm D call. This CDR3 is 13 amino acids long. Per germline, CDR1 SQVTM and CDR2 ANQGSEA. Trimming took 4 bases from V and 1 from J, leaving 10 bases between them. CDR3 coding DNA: TGCAGCGTTGTAGGGTATCTCCAAGAGACCCAGTACTTC. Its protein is CSVVGYLQETQYF. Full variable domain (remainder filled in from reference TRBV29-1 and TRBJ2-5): SAVISQKPSRDICQRGTSLTIQCQVDSQVTMMFWYRQQPGQSLTLIATANQGSEATYESGFVIDKFPISRPNLTFSTLTVSNMSPEDSSIYLCSVVGYLQETQYFGPGTRLLVL.

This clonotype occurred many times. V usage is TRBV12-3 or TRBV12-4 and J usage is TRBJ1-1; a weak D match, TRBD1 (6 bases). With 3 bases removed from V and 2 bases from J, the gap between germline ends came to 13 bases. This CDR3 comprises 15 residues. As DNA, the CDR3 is TGTGCCAGCAGTTTGGGGGGACAAACTAACACTGAAGCTTTCTTT. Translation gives CASSLGGQTNTEAFF.

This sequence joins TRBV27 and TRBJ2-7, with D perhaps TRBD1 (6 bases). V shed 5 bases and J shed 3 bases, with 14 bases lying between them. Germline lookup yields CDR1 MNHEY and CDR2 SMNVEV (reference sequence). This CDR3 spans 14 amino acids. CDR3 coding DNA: TGTGCCAGCAGTCCAACAGGGCTCTACTACGAGCAGTACTTC. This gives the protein CASSPTGLYYEQYF.

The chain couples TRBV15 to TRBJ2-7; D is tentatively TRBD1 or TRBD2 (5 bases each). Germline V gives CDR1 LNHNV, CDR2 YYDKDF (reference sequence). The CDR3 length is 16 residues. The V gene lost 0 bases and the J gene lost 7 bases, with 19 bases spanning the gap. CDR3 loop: CATSRDLAGRIIEQYF. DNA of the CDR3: TGTGCCACCAGCAGAGATCTGGCAGGGAGAATCATAGAGCAGTACTTC.

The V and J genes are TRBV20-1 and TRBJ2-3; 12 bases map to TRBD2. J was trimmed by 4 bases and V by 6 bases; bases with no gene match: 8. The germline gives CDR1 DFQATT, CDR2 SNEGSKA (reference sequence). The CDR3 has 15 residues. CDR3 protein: CSALSSGGGADTQYF. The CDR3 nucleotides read TGCAGTGCCCTATCTAGCGGGGGGGGCGCAGATACGCAGTATTTT.

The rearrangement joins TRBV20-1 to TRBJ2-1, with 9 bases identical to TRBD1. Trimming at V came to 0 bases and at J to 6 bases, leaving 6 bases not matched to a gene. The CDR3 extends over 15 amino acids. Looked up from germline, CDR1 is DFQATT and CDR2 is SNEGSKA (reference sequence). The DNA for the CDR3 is TGCAGTGCTAGAGATGGGGACAGGGCTACCAATGAGCAGTTCTTC. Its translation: CSARDGDRATNEQFF.

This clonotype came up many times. CDR3 DNA: TGTGCCAGCAGCCAAGAAAGGACCAATGAGCAGTTCTTC. Encoded protein: CASSQERTNEQFF. This chain links TRBV4-2 with TRBJ2-1; D gene unclear. Germline values: CDR1 LGHNA, CDR2 YNFKEQ. The ends were cut back, 0 bases at V and 6 bases at J, with 6 bases in the middle. The CDR3 sequence is 13 residues long.

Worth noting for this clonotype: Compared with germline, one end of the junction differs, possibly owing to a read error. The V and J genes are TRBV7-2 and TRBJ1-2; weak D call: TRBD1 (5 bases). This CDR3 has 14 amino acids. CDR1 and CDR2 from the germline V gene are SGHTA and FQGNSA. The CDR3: CASTLPGPYYGYTF. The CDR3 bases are TGTGCCAGCACCTTACCGGGACCCTACTATGGCTACACCTTC.

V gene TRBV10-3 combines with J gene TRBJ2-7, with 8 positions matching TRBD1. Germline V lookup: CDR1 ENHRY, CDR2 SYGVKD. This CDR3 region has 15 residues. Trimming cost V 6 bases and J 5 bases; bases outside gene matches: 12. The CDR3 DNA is TGTGCCATCAGATATTCCGGGACAGGAGGAAACGAGCAGTACTTC. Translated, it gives CAIRYSGTGGNEQYF.

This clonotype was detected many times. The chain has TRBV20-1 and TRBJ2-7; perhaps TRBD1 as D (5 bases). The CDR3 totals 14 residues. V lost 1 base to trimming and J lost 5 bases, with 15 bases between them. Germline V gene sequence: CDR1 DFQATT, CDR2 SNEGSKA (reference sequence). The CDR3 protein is CSARVLGVEDEQYF. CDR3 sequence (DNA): TGCAGTGCTAGAGTGTTAGGGGTTGAGGACGAGCAGTACTTC.

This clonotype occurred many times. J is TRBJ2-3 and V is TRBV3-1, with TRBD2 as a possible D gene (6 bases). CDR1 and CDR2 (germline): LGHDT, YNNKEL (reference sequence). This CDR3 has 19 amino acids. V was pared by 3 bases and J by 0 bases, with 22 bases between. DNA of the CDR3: TGTGCCAGCAGCCAGGGGCTAGCGACTACCTCAATTAGCACAGATACGCAGTATTTT. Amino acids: CASSQGLATTSISTDTQYF.

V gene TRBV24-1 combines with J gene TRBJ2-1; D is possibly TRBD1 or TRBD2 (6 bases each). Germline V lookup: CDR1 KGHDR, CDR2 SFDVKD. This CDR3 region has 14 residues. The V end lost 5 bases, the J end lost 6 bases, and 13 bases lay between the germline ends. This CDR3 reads CATSGPRGGNEQFF. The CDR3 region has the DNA TGTGCCACCAGTGGACCCAGGGGAGGCAATGAGCAGTTCTTC.

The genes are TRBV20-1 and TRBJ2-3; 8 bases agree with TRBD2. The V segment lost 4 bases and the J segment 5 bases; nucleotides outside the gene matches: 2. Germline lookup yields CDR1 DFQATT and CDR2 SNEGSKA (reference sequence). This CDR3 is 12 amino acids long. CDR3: CSANLAGDTQYF. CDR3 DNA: TGCAGTGCTAACCTAGCGGGAGATACGCAGTATTTT.

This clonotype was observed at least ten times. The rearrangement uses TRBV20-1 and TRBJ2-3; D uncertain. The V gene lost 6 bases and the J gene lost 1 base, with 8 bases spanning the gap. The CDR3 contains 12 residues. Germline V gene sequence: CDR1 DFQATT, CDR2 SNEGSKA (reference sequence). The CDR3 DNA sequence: TGCAGTGCCAAACTACGCACAGATACGCAGTATTTT. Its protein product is CSAKLRTDTQYF.

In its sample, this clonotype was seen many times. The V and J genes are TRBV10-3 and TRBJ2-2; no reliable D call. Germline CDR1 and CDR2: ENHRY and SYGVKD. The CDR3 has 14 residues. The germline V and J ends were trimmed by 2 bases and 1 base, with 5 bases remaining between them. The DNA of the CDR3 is TGTGCCATCAGTGAGACAAGGAACACCGGGGAGCTGTTTTTT. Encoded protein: CAISETRNTGELFF.

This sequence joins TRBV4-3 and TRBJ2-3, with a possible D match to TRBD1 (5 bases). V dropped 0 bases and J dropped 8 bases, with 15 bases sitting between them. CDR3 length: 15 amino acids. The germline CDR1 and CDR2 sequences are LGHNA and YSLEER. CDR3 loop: CASSQEWGPRGTQYF. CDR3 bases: TGCGCCAGCAGCCAAGAATGGGGCCCTAGGGGTACGCAGTATTTT.

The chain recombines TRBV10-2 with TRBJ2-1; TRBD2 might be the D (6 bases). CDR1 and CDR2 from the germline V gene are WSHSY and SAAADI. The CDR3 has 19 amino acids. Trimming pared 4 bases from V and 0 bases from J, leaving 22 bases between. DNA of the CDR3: TGCGCCAGCAGTGGCCCTACTGACCGGGACTCAAGCTCCTACAATGAGCAGTTCTTC. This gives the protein CASSGPTDRDSSSYNEQFF.

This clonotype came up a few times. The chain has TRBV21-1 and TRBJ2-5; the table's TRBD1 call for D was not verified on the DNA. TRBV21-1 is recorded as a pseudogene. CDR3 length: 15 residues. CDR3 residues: CASTPWRGGEETQYF. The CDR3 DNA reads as TGTGCCAGCACCCCCTGGAGGGGGGGAGAAGAGACCCAGTACTTC.

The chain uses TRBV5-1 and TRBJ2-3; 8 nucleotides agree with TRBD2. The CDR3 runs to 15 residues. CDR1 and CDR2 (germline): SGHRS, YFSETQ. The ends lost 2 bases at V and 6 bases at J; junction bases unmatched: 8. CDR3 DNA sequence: TGCGCCAGCAGCTTATTTGCGGGAGGAAGGGATACGCAGTATTTT. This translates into CASSLFAGGRDTQYF.

This CDR3 reads CASSLRLLGGGADTGELFF. In DNA, the CDR3 is TGCGCCAGCAGCTTGAGACTGCTTGGCGGGGGGGCCGACACCGGGGAGCTGTTTTTT. The chain links TRBV5-1 to TRBJ2-2, with TRBD2 identical over 9 bases. Germline V gene data show CDR1 as SGHRS and CDR2 as YFSETQ. The CDR3 length is 19 residues. Trimming took 1 base from V and 3 from J; bases not matched to a gene: 13.

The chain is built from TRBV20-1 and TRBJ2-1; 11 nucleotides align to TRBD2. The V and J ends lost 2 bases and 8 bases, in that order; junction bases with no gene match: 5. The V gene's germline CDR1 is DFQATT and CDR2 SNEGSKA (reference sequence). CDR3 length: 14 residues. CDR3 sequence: CSARLAGGGYEQFF. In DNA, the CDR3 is TGCAGTGCTAGACTAGCGGGAGGAGGGTATGAGCAGTTCTTC.

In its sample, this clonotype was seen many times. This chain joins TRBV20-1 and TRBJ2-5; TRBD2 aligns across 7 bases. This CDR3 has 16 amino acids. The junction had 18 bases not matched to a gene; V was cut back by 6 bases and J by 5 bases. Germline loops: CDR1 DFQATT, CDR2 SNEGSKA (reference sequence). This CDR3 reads CSANLGTISNLETQYF. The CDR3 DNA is TGCAGTGCAAATCTTGGGACTATTAGTAACTTGGAGACCCAGTACTTC.

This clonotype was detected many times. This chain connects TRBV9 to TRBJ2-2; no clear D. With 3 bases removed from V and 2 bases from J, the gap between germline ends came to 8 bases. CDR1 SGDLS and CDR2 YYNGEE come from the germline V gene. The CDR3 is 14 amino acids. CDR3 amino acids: CASSGRVNTGELFF. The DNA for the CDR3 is TGTGCCAGCAGCGGAAGGGTCAACACCGGGGAGCTGTTTTTT.

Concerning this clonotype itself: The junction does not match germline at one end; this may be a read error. The CDR3 reads CAGSLAVPTYNEQFF. As DNA, the CDR3 is TGCGCCGGCAGCTTGGCCGTACCAACCTACAATGAGCAGTTCTTC. The rearrangement links TRBV5-1 to TRBJ2-1; D unresolved. Germline CDR1 reads SGHRS; CDR2 reads YFSETQ. The CDR3 is 15 amino acids. Using reference TRBV5-1 and TRBJ2-1 for the parts outside the CDR3, the full variable domain is KAGVTQTPRYLIKTRGQQVTLSCSPISGHRSVSWYQQTPGQGLQFLFEYFSETQRNKGNFPGRFSGRQFSNSRSEMNVSTLELGDSALYLCAGSLAVPTYNEQFFGPGTRLTVL.

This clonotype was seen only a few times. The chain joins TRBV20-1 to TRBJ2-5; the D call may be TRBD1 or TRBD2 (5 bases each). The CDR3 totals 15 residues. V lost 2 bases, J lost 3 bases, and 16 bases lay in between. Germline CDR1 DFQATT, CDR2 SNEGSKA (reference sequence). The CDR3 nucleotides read TGCAGTGCTAGACCCCCGGGACGTCAGAAAGAGACCCAGTACTTC. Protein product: CSARPPGRQKETQYF.